A single sample gave rise to the 28 T cell receptor beta chains below, sequenced in a study of read filtering for tumor transcriptome and immune sequencing. Molecular barcoded adaptors covering alpha/delta and beta/gamma chains were used on around 400 ng RNA. From the reads, TCRdb called clonotypes with MiXCR, one entry per CDR3 protein. Counted here are some 62,000 distinct CDR3 sequences, approximately 15% occurring once; the ten biggest clones make up approximately 47%. The sequenced material came from a population of CD138-negative cells sorted from bone marrow. These receptors all come from a donor over 35 with multiple myeloma.

This clonotype came up many times. V and J are TRBV7-2 and TRBJ2-4; TRBD1 aligns across 7 bases. With V trimmed by 4 bases and J by 4 bases, 7 bases remained unmatched. The CDR3 covers 15 residues. CDR1 and CDR2 from the germline V gene are SGHTA and FQGNSA. CDR3 nucleotides: TGTGCCAGCAGCTCACCGACAGGGACGAAAAACATTCAGTACTTC. It yields the protein CASSSPTGTKNIQYF.

Ten or more counts support this clonotype. The CDR3 DNA reads as TGTGCCAGCAGCCCCCAGGTTGCGGGAGGGCTAAATGAGCAGTTCTTC. It encodes CASSPQVAGGLNEQFF. The rearrangement uses TRBV7-3 and TRBJ2-1; 9 positions agree with TRBD2. The germline V gene encodes CDR1 SGHTA and CDR2 FQGTGA. Unmatched junction bases numbered 12, after V lost 5 bases and J lost 7 bases. The CDR3 has 16 amino acids.

With respect to this clonotype: The conserved closing phenylalanine or tryptophan is absent in this CDR3, likely reflecting a read error. The chain combines TRBV19 with TRBJ2-1; TRBD1 agrees at 9 bases. Per the germline V gene, CDR1 is LNHDA and CDR2 is SQIVND (reference sequence). The CDR3 extends over 15 amino acids. The V segment lost 9 bases and the J segment 7 bases; nucleotides outside the gene matches: 13. The DNA of the CDR3 is TGTGCCAGCACGTCCGGGACAGGGCACGATAATGAGCAGTTCCTC. Translated, it gives CASTSGTGHDNEQFL.

Points on this clonotype: At one of its ends the junction is not consistent with the germline gene, which may arise from a read error. The genes are TRBV4-2 and TRBJ1-3, with 7 nucleotides matching TRBD1. This CDR3 contains 16 residues. Germline lookup yields CDR1 LGHNA and CDR2 YNFKEQ. The chain's CDR3 is CASSQDTGDSGNTIHF. CDR3 DNA: TGTGCCAGCAGCCAAGATACAGGGGACTCTGGAAACACCATACATTTT.

This clonotype was seen a handful of times. The V and J genes are TRBV2 and TRBJ1-5; D might be TRBD1 (6 bases). Germline V gene data show CDR1 as SNHLY and CDR2 as FYNNEI. V was shortened by 6 bases and J by 4 bases, with 16 bases between the two germline ends. CDR3 length: 15 residues. The CDR3 region is CASRREQGGNQPQHF. The CDR3 bases are TGTGCCAGCAGGAGGGAACAGGGTGGGAATCAGCCCCAGCATTTT.

This clonotype showed up many times. The chain carries TRBV21-1 and TRBJ1-5; the D segment call TRBD1 is taken from the table without a DNA check. TRBV21-1 has pseudogene status. This CDR3 has 19 residues. CDR3 nucleotides: TGTGCCAGCAGCGCAAACCGGGACAGGGGACCCCTGAGCAATCAGCCCCAGCATTTT. It encodes CASSANRDRGPLSNQPQHF.

This clonotype was detected ten times or more. This chain connects TRBV12-3 or TRBV12-4 to TRBJ1-5; a possible D gene is TRBD1 (6 bases). The CDR3 is made up of 15 amino acids. Between the trimmed V and J ends, which lost 3 bases and 4 bases, there was a span of 13 bases. This chain's CDR3 is CASSFRQVGNQPQHF. Here the CDR3 DNA reads TGTGCCAGCAGTTTCCGACAGGTTGGGAATCAGCCCCAGCATTTT.

The chain carries TRBV7-9 and TRBJ2-3, with D possibly being TRBD2 (6 bases). Trimming took off 5 bases at V and 4 bases at J, with 16 bases between the two ends. The CDR3 contains 15 residues. Germline V CDR1 and CDR2: SEHNR, FQNEAQ (reference sequence). Written as DNA, the CDR3 is TGTGCCAGCAGCACGGACTATCGGGCGGCAGATACGCAGTATTTT. It codes for CASSTDYRAADTQYF.

This clonotype was observed at least ten times. This chain joins TRBV20-1 and TRBJ1-1; D is unresolved. V dropped 7 bases and J dropped 7 bases, with 13 bases sitting between them. Per the germline V gene, CDR1 is DFQATT and CDR2 is SNEGSKA (reference sequence). CDR3 length: 11 residues. The CDR3 loop reads CSVRNPNEAFF. For the CDR3, the DNA is TGCAGTGTACGGAATCCGAATGAAGCTTTCTTT.

This clonotype appeared many times. The chain is built from TRBV7-2 and TRBJ2-7; D gene ambiguous. V gave up 0 bases and J gave up 7 bases, with 22 bases separating them. The germline CDR1 and CDR2 sequences are SGHTA and FQGNSA. The CDR3 length is 17 residues. CDR3 region: CASSLAKSGASPLEQYF. The DNA for the CDR3 is TGTGCCAGCAGCTTAGCGAAATCAGGAGCCTCTCCTTTGGAGCAGTACTTC. The full variable domain, completed using reference TRBV7-2 and TRBJ2-7, is GAGVSQSPSNKVTEKGKDVELRCDPISGHTALYWYRQSLGQGLEFLIYFQGNSAPDKSGLPSDRFSAERTGGSVSTLTIQRTQQEDSAVYLCASSLAKSGASPLEQYFGPGTRLTVT.

This clonotype was detected ten times or more. The chain combines TRBV20-1 with TRBJ2-7; D uncertain. V gave up 5 bases and J gave up 3 bases, with 11 bases separating them. The CDR3 contains 12 residues. Germline V gene lookup returns CDR1 DFQATT and CDR2 SNEGSKA (reference sequence). The CDR3 nucleotides are TGCAGTGCTTTTATCGGAAACTACGAGCAGTACTTC. Encoded protein: CSAFIGNYEQYF.

This clonotype came up many times. The V call is TRBV7-8, the J call TRBJ1-5; 10 nucleotides align to TRBD1. The CDR3 loop spans 15 amino acids. The ends lost 5 bases at V and 10 bases at J; junction bases unmatched: 11. CDR1 is SGHVS, CDR2 FQNEAQ, per germline. CDR3 nucleotide sequence: TGTGCCAGCAGCCGCGGGACAGGGGTTAATCGTCCCCAGCATTTT. Protein sequence: CASSRGTGVNRPQHF.

This clonotype was seen repeatedly, ten times or more. This chain uses TRBV20-1 with TRBJ2-5; D gene uncertain. V was shortened by 0 bases and J by 2 bases, with 7 bases between the two germline ends. Germline V gene data show CDR1 as DFQATT and CDR2 as SNEGSKA (reference sequence). This CDR3 comprises 13 residues. DNA of the CDR3: TGCAGTGCTAGAGATTTTTATCAAGAGACCCAGTACTTC. As protein: CSARDFYQETQYF.

This clonotype was found a few times. The chain couples TRBV3-1 to TRBJ2-5; TRBD2 matches 9 bases. CDR3 length: 15 residues. Germline V CDR1 and CDR2: LGHDT, YNNKEL (reference sequence). The ends lost 6 bases at V and 4 bases at J; junction bases unmatched: 9. The CDR3 spells CASSLTKAGGETQYF. As DNA, the CDR3 is TGTGCCAGCAGTCTTACAAAAGCGGGAGGAGAGACCCAGTACTTC.

In this sample, this clonotype turned up a few times. A much larger clone is a single base away; this may be a read error. J is TRBJ2-1 and V is TRBV18; D ambiguous. The CDR3 is made up of 14 amino acids. Germline V gene sequence: CDR1 KGHSH, CDR2 LQKENI. CDR3 sequence reads: CVSSPLREYNEQFF. The CDR3 coding sequence is TGTGTCAGCTCACCTCTACGAGAATACAATGAGCAGTTCTTC.

As concerns this clonotype: A much larger clone differs by one base, so this may be a read error. This chain links TRBV27 with TRBJ1-5; 7 nucleotides line up with TRBD1. CDR3 length: 14 residues. Germline trimming cut 6 bases from V and 7 bases from J; bases unmatched to any gene: 9. CDR1 is MNHEY and CDR2 is SMNVEV in the germline V gene (reference sequence). This chain's CDR3 is CASSAGRGGQPQHF. For the CDR3, the DNA is TGTGCCAGCAGCGCAGGCAGGGGGGGACAGCCCCAGCATTTT.

This clonotype was counted between two and nine times. One base away lies a much larger clone, so this may be a sequencing read error. This chain links TRBV7-8 with TRBJ1-5; D not resolved. Per the germline V gene, CDR1 is SGHVS and CDR2 is FQNEAQ. This CDR3 is 14 amino acids long. The CDR3 spells CASILLGFNQPQHF. CDR3 DNA: TGTGCCAGCATCTTACTAGGATTCAATCAGCCCCAGCATTTT. Variable domain in full (rest from reference TRBV7-8 and TRBJ1-5): GAGVSQSPRYKVAKRGQDVALRCDPISGHVSLFWYQQALGQGPEFLTYFQNEAQLDKSGLPSDRFFAERPEGSVSTLKIQRTQQEDSAVYLCASILLGFNQPQHFGDGTRLSIL.

Concerning this clonotype: Sequence at one end of the junction differs from germline and may be a read error. This chain joins TRBV7-7 and TRBJ2-1; TRBD2 agrees at 12 bases. Germline V CDR1 and CDR2: SSHAT, FNYEAQ (reference sequence). The CDR3 runs to 16 residues. CDR3 in DNA: TGTGCTAGCAGCTCCGGACTAGCGGGATATTACAATGAGCAGTTCTTC. Amino acid sequence: CASSSGLAGYYNEQFF.

There are many counts of this clonotype. V gene TRBV6-1 combines with J gene TRBJ2-1; tentatively, D is TRBD2 (5 bases). CDR3 length: 13 amino acids. V was clipped by 8 bases and J by 8 bases, with 16 bases between them. Germline CDR1 and CDR2: MNHNS and SASEGT. CDR3 loop: CASQSGGRDEQFF. CDR3 in DNA: TGTGCCAGCCAGAGCGGAGGACGGGATGAGCAGTTCTTC.

A word on this clonotype: Being one base from a much bigger clone, this may be a read error. The V and J genes are TRBV20-1 and TRBJ2-3; a possible D gene is TRBD2 (6 bases). CDR3 length: 16 residues. CDR1 is DFQATT, CDR2 SNEGSKA, per germline (reference sequence). The CDR3 DNA sequence: TGCAGTGCTAGAGTTTTAAGGGACTCTAACACAGATACGCAGTGTTTT. It is translated as CSARVLRDSNTDTQCF.

Of note for this clonotype: A much more abundant neighbour one base away suggests this may be a read error. V gene TRBV5-1 combines with J gene TRBJ2-2; D ambiguous. V was clipped by 7 bases and J by 8 bases, with 21 bases between them. There are 15 residues in the CDR3. Looked up from germline, CDR1 is SGHRS and CDR2 is YFSETQ. The CDR3 spells CASYHADRSSGELFF. For the CDR3, the DNA is TGCGCCAGCTACCACGCGGACCGAAGTTCGGGGGAGCTGTTTTTT. The whole variable domain, filled in from reference TRBV5-1 and TRBJ2-2, reads KAGVTQTPRYLIKTRGQQVTLSCSPISGHRSVSWYQQTPGQGLQFLFEYFSETQRNKGNFPGRFSGRQFSNSRSEMNVSTLELGDSALYLCASYHADRSSGELFFGEGSRLTVL.

In its sample, this clonotype was seen many times. The CDR3 loop is CASSLHRGEQFF. Here the CDR3 DNA reads TGTGCCAGCAGCTTACATCGGGGTGAGCAGTTCTTC. V usage is TRBV7-2 and J usage is TRBJ2-1; maybe TRBD2 (5 bases). Trimming removed 2 bases from V and 9 bases from J, with 8 bases in between. There are 12 residues in the CDR3. Germline values: CDR1 SGHTA, CDR2 FQGNSA.

This clonotype was seen many times. J is TRBJ2-1 and V is TRBV6-1; tentative D call: TRBD2 (6 bases). Germline CDR1 and CDR2: MNHNS and SASEGT. This CDR3 has 12 residues. The V end was cut by 6 bases, the J end by 7 bases, with 10 bases between. As DNA, the CDR3 is TGTGCCAGCAGGGTAAGCGGGAATGAGCAGTTCTTC. This translates into CASRVSGNEQFF.

This clonotype has only a few counts. This sequence joins TRBV28 and TRBJ1-2; 10 nucleotides match TRBD1. The CDR3 loop spans 14 amino acids. J was trimmed by 4 bases and V by 7 bases; bases with no gene match: 6. CDR1 and CDR2 (germline): MDHEN, SYDVKM. CDR3 bases: TGTGCCAGCACCCCGACAGGGGGCGTCTATGGCTACACCTTC. It is translated as CASTPTGGVYGYTF.

There are a few counts of this clonotype. V and J are TRBV20-1 and TRBJ2-5; D possibly corresponds to TRBD2 (5 bases). Germline V CDR1 and CDR2: DFQATT, SNEGSKA (reference sequence). Deletions cut 0 bases from V and 5 bases from J, with 13 bases between. This CDR3 has 14 residues. The CDR3, as DNA: TGCAGTGCTAGAGATTCTACGAGGAGGGAGACCCAGTACTTC. This gives the protein CSARDSTRRETQYF.

This clonotype was counted at least ten times. V is TRBV10-3 and J is TRBJ1-2; D gene uncertain. This CDR3 contains 15 residues. Germline lookup yields CDR1 ENHRY and CDR2 SYGVKD. Trimming took off 0 bases at V and 5 bases at J, with 13 bases between the two ends. CDR3 residues: CAISESVQTLYGYTF. The CDR3 nucleotides are TGTGCCATCAGTGAGTCGGTCCAGACCCTTTATGGCTACACCTTC.

Comment on this clonotype: A much larger clone differs by one base, so this may be a read error. V and J are TRBV4-1 and TRBJ2-1; no definite D call. The CDR3 length is 16 residues. CDR1 is MGHRA and CDR2 is YSYEKL in the germline V gene. The CDR3 DNA follows: TGTGCCGGCAGCCAAGATAGGGCGAGCTCCTACAATGAGCAGTTCTTC. Its translation is CAGSQDRASSYNEQFF.

This clonotype was seen only once. A much larger clone lies one base from this, so it may be a read error. V is TRBV12-3 or TRBV12-4 and J is TRBJ2-6; 11 bases fit TRBD1. The CDR3 length is 17 residues. The J segment lost 4 bases and the V segment lost 6 bases, leaving 8 bases of the junction unmatched. CDR3 sequence reads: CASRGTGGFVGANVLTF. CDR3 DNA sequence: TGTGCCAGCAGGGGGACAGGGGGTTTTGTGGGGGCCAACGTCCTGACTTTC.